This passage covers 5 T cell receptor beta chains from one sample sequenced in a study of control samples from healthy donors and cancer patients. Measured with immunoSEQ multiplex PCR; TCRdb has only the in-frame clones, and not every one. The top ten hold 5% to 8.5% of the sample, which has about 110,000 clones, 70% to 85% seen once. Sequencing was performed on blood. The receptors were gathered from a man aged 18 to 30 in good health.

The V gene is TRBV14, the J gene TRBJ2-5; tentatively, D is TRBD1 or TRBD2 (5 bases each). Per the germline V gene, CDR1 is SGHDN and CDR2 is FVKESK. The length of the CDR3 is 11 residues. The ends were cut back, 1 base at V and 10 bases at J, with 7 bases in the middle. The CDR3 protein is CASSQGGFQYF. The CDR3 region has the DNA TGTGCCAGCAGCCAAGGGGGGTTCCAGTACTTC.

The chain carries TRBV6-6 and TRBJ1-1; D not certain. Germline V gene data show CDR1 as MNHNY and CDR2 as SVGAGI (reference sequence). V was clipped by 2 bases and J by 4 bases, with 11 bases between them. This CDR3 is 14 amino acids long. As DNA, the CDR3 is TGTGCCAGCAGTTACATGGCGGGATCCACTGAAGCTTTCTTT. Translated: CASSYMAGSTEAFF.

This chain uses TRBV7-2 with TRBJ2-1, with 8 bases that match TRBD1. Germline values: CDR1 SGHTA, CDR2 FQGNSA. The CDR3 is 16 residues long. The J segment lost 8 bases and the V segment lost 6 bases, leaving 15 bases of the junction unmatched. For the CDR3, the DNA is TGTGCCAGCAGGCATGGAACAGGGGGTTTTGTAGATGAGCAGTTCTTC. Translated: CASRHGTGGFVDEQFF.

The CDR3 sequence is CASSRGHEGKNIQYF. CDR3 DNA: TGCGCCAGCAGCCGGGGACATGAAGGCAAAAACATTCAGTACTTC. The rearrangement joins TRBV5-1 to TRBJ2-4, with TRBD1 as a possible D gene (6 bases). V shed 4 bases and J shed 3 bases, with 14 bases lying between them. The germline V gene encodes CDR1 SGHRS and CDR2 YFSETQ. The CDR3 is made up of 15 amino acids.

The chain carries TRBV4-1 and TRBJ1-5; 7 nucleotides align to TRBD1. Germline V gene lookup returns CDR1 MGHRA and CDR2 YSYEKL. The V and J ends lost 1 base and 4 bases, in that order; junction bases with no gene match: 4. CDR3 length equals 15 residues. DNA for the CDR3: TGCGCCAGCAGCCAAGTTTCGACAGGGAATCAGCCCCAGCATTTT. Translation gives CASSQVSTGNQPQHF.